This TCR beta chain was captured in a study of T cell responses to AZD1222 COVID-19 vaccine. To note about this clone: Its target is not known.

Overall study results and limits: Spike regions recognized by vaccine-associated CD4 TCRs spanned the protein, led by 160-218 and 743-854.

Germline loops: CDR1 LNHDA, CDR2 SQIVND (reference sequence). After removal of 4 bases from V and 5 bases from J, the junction contained 4 bases not matched to a gene. This CDR3 contains 14 residues. The repertoire was sequenced with immunoSEQ multiplex PCR; TCRdb's copy has only in-frame clones and lacks some. The sample holds 120,000 or so clones, about 90% seen once. The chain joins TRBV19 to TRBJ1-5; 8 positions match TRBD1. Sequenced material: peripheral blood, taken on day 0 of AZD1222 vaccination. This clonotype was sampled from an adult in good health. CDR3 loop: CASSRTGSYQPQHF. CDR3 bases: TGTGCCAGTAGTAGGACAGGGAGTTATCAGCCCCAGCATTTT.